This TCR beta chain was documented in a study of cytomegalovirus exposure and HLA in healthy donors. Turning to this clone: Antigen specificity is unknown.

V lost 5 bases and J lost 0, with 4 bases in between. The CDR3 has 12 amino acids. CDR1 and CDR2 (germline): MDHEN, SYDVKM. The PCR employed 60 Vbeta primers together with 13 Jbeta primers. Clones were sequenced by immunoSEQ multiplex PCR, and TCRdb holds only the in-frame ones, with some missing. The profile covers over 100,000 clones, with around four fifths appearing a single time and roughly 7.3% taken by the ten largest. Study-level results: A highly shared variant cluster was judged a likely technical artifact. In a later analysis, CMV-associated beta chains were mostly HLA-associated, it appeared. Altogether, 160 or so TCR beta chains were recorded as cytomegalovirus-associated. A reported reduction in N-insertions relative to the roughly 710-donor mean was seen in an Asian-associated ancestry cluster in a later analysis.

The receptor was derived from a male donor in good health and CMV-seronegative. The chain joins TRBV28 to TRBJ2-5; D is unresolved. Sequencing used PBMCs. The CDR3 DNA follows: TGTGCCAGCAGTCGTTACCAAGAGACCCAGTACTTC. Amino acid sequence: CASSRYQETQYF.